This TCR beta chain was identified during a study of blood T cell repertoires in COVID-19. About the study: COVID-19 samples from acute and convalescent phases originated in the United States, Italy and Spain.

This clone was seen many times. How the authors handled the data: Amplification of reference gene primers provided the estimated nucleated cell counts. Sequencing was performed with immunoSEQ multiplex PCR; in TCRdb, only in-frame clones are kept and a portion is missing. Clone size and V and J calls were adopted from that table, with D and trimming inferred from the DNA. The sample consists of under 200,000 clones, roughly 80% of them appearing once. The CDR3 is made up of 15 amino acids. The V end was cut by 3 bases, the J end by 4 bases, with 18 bases between. The germline gives CDR1 DFQATT, CDR2 SNEGSKA (reference sequence).

The chain employs TRBV20-1 and TRBJ1-2, with no clear D. Sequencing used PBMCs or T cells enriched from blood (not recorded which). The source is a woman in her forties with acute COVID-19. The CDR3 loop reads CSASNSAPLGYGYTF. In DNA, the CDR3 is TGCAGTGCTAGTAATAGTGCCCCCCTAGGCTATGGCTACACCTTC.